This T cell receptor beta chain stems from a study of OX40 agonist ivuxolimab in advanced cancers. Study in general: At doses from 0.01 to 10 mg/kg, patients were given intravenous ivuxolimab every 2 weeks.

The CDR3 runs 14 residues. Per germline, CDR1 SEHNR and CDR2 FQNEAQ (reference sequence). Deletions cut 1 base from V and 2 bases from J, with 7 bases between. Data came from immunoSEQ multiplex PCR; TCRdb stores just in-frame clones and leaves some out. Of fewer than 35,000 clones in the sample, 81% were seen once. The chain joins TRBV7-9 to TRBJ2-3, with unresolved D. This clonotype originated in an adult with an advanced solid tumor such as melanoma, head and neck, liver or kidney cancer. The material was CD4+ or CD8+ T cells sorted from blood, obtained in a trial of the OX40 agonist ivuxolimab. CDR3 in amino acids: CASSLEGITDTQYF. The DNA of the CDR3 is TGTGCCAGCAGCTTAGAGGGAATCACAGATACGCAGTATTTT.